The source of this TCR beta chain is a study of blood T cell repertoires in COVID-19. Whole-study context: COVID-19 samples collected from the United States, Italy and Spain covered acute and convalescent phases. Nucleic acid was either cDNA or gDNA, and it came from T cells, B-cell-depleted T cells, or PBMCs.

In the authors' methods: By means of reference gene primer amplification, nucleated cell counts were estimated. Here immunoSEQ multiplex PCR was the method, and the copy in TCRdb shows in-frame clones only, minus some. That table supplies the V and J calls and clone size; D and trimming were determined from the DNA. Among approximately 28,000 clones, about three quarters were seen once, and the ten largest hold 6.5% to 10%. The CDR3 is made up of 15 amino acids. The ends were cut back, 4 bases at V and 4 bases at J, with 18 bases in the middle. From germline, CDR1 is SGHNT and CDR2 YYREEE (reference sequence).

Sequencing was done on a sample of peripheral blood. This clonotype was obtained from a woman between 65 and 79 years old with active or convalescent COVID-19. The rearrangement joins TRBV5-4 to TRBJ2-7, with D possibly matching TRBD1 (7 bases). CDR3 DNA sequence: TGTGCCAGCAGCCCCCAGGCCAGGGGGGAATACGAGCAGTACTTC. It translates to CASSPQARGEYEQYF. Using reference TRBV5-4 and TRBJ2-7 for the parts outside the CDR3, the full variable domain is ETGVTQSPTHLIKTRGQQVTLRCSSQSGHNTVSWYQQALGQGPQFIFQYYREEENGRGNFPPRFSGLQFPNYSSELNVNALELDDSALYLCASSPQARGEYEQYFGPGTRLTVT.